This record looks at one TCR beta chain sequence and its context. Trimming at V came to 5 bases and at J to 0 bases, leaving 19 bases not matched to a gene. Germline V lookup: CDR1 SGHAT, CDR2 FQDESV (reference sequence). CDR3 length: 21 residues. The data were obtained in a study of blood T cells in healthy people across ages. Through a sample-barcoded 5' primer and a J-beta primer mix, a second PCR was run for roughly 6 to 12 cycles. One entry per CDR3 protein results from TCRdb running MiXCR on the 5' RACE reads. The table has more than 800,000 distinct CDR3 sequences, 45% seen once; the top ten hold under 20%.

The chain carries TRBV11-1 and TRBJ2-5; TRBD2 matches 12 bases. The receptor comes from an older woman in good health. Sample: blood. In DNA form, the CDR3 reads TGTGCCAGCAGCCCTATCGACAGGGTGAGGCTAGCGGGAGGGAACCAAGAGACCCAGTACTTC. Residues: CASSPIDRVRLAGGNQETQYF.